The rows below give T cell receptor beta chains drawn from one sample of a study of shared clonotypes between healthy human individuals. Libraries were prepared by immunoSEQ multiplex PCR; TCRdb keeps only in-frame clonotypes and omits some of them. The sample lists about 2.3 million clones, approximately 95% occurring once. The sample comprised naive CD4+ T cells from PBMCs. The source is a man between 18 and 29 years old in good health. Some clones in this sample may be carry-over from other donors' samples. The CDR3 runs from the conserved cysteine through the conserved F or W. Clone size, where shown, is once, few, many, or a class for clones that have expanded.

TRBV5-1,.,CASSTGTGKETQYF
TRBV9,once,CASSVAGTVEETQYF
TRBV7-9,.,CASTELEGISGNTIYF
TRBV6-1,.,CASRRRTTSTDTQYF
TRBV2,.,CASMPGAHEQFF
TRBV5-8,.,CASSRDRDYEQYF
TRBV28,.,CASTPKVGEQYF
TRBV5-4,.,CASSLTQDGETQYF
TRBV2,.,CASSDYGWEGKNEQFF
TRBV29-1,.,CSVVPGGHEQFF
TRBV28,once,CASSRLAGLGTQYF
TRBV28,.,CASSLPYQPQHF
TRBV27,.,CASSFRGGETQYF
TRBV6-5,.,CASRKAGTYYEQYF
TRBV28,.,CASLGERGTEAFF
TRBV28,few,CASRYRGNTEAFF
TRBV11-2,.,CASSGIAGTNTGELFF
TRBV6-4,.,CASSDFLTSGRASYNEQFF
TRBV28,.,CASSLPPPTEAFF
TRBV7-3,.,CASSLGIGELFF
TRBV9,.,CASSRLAGTDTQYF
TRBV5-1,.,CASSLAPTGELFF
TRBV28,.,CASSPPRGHGYTF
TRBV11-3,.,CASSLGLGTGGYTGELFF
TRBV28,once,CASSSSGRAFSDTQYF
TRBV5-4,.,CASSPGLAFTSTDTQYF
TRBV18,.,CASSLTIEETQYF
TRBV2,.,CAGSIAGGKETQYF
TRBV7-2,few,CASSLVSGGYGYTF
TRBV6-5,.,CASSFFRGTDTQYF
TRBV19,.,CASSNQGGSYNEQFF
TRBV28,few,CASSPQGAHQPQHF
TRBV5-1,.,CASSWDGSGELFF
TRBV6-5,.,CASSSTWELFF
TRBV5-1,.,CASGGASGTDTQYF
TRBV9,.,CASSVTASGSSYEQYF
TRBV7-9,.,CASSLSGTIGDTQYF
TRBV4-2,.,CASSQEYRKGSYGYTF
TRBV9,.,CASSLRTGSVFNEQFF
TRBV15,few,CATSLGNTEAFF
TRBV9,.,CASSVELGVGTGELFF
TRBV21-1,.,CASSKHQGWTEAFF
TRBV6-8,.,CASSYKIVRGQGDTEAFF
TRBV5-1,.,CASSLISRRTYEQYF
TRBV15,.,CATTAGAGNTIYF